This T cell receptor (beta chain) was captured by sequencing in a study of blood T cells in healthy people across ages. Using a J-beta primer mix together with a sample-barcoded 5' primer, a second PCR was run for roughly 7 to 11 cycles. MiXCR, run by TCRdb on the 5' RACE reads, gives a single entry per CDR3 protein. Here the sample spans approximately 680,000 distinct CDR3 sequences, approximately 31% being singletons. Sequenced input: blood. This TCR came from an elderly woman in good health.

The DNA for the CDR3 is TGTGCCAGCAGCGGTACTAGCGGGGGGGCCGGGGCAGATACGCAGTATTTT. This sequence encodes CASSGTSGGAGADTQYF. J is TRBJ2-3 and V is TRBV7-6; 13 nucleotides align to TRBD2. Losses at the gene ends were 5 bases for V and 4 bases for J; bases not matched to a gene: 9. CDR3 length: 17 residues. Germline CDR1 is SGHVS and CDR2 is FNYEAQ.